The 15 T cell receptor beta chains in this list originate from one sample, sequenced in a study of radiotherapy plus CTLA-4 blockade in lung cancer. TCRdb keeps only in-frame clones here, not all; method: immunoSEQ multiplex PCR. The data show about 80,000 clones, approximately 84% seen once. This specimen was peripheral blood, taken from a patient treated with radiotherapy plus ipilimumab. Receptors originate from a human donor with non-small cell lung cancer who had stable disease on radiotherapy plus ipilimumab.

This chain joins TRBV19 and TRBJ1-2; TRBD1 aligns across 7 bases. Germline V lookup: CDR1 LNHDA, CDR2 SQIVND (reference sequence). The CDR3 totals 13 residues. J lost 8 bases, V lost 3 bases, and 6 bases had no gene match. In nucleotides, the CDR3 is TGTGCCAGTAGTATGACAGGGTTGGAGGGCTACACCTTC. It translates to CASSMTGLEGYTF.

The chain recombines TRBV12-5 with TRBJ1-3; 7 bases align to TRBD1. The CDR3 is 15 residues long. The germline gives CDR1 LGHNT, CDR2 FRNRAP. Losses at the gene ends were 7 bases for V and 1 base for J; bases not matched to a gene: 7. In nucleotides, the CDR3 is TGTGCTAGTGCCCCAGGGGGGCTATCTGGAAACACCATATATTTT. Its translation: CASAPGGLSGNTIYF. Looking up the rest from reference TRBV12-5 and TRBJ1-3 gives the full variable domain: DARVTQTPRHKVTEMGQEVTMRCQPILGHNTVFWYRQTMMQGLELLAYFRNRAPLDDSGMPKDRFSAEMPDATLATLKIQPSEPRDSAVYFCASAPGGLSGNTIYFGEGSWLTVV.

The rearrangement uses TRBV5-1 and TRBJ1-1; TRBD1 is a possible D gene (5 bases). Germline CDR1 SGHRS, CDR2 YFSETQ. V was shortened by 4 bases and J by 5 bases, with 24 bases between the two germline ends. The CDR3 length is 17 residues. CDR3 sequence reads: CASSAGGVGYRMTEAFF. CDR3 coding DNA: TGCGCCAGCAGCGCTGGGGGAGTAGGGTATCGGATGACTGAAGCTTTCTTT.

V and J are TRBV7-3 and TRBJ2-3; 8 nucleotides line up with TRBD2. The germline V gene has CDR1 SGHTA and CDR2 FQGTGA. V lost 1 base to trimming and J lost 7 bases; unmatched junction nucleotides: 10. The CDR3 runs to 16 residues. Here the CDR3 DNA reads TGTGCCAGCAGCTTAAGTCGGACGGGGGGGCCAAATACGCAGTATTTT. Protein product: CASSLSRTGGPNTQYF.

The V gene is TRBV5-1, the J gene TRBJ2-7, with D unclear. Trimming took 0 bases from V and 1 from J, leaving 8 bases between them. Germline CDR1 is SGHRS and CDR2 is YFSETQ. This CDR3 contains 14 residues. The CDR3 DNA sequence: TGCGCCAGCAGCTTGGCTGGGAAATCCTACGAGCAGTACTTC. Its protein product is CASSLAGKSYEQYF.

V usage is TRBV2 and J usage is TRBJ1-5; D gene ambiguous. Per germline, CDR1 SNHLY and CDR2 FYNNEI. The CDR3 runs to 12 residues. V gave up 4 bases and J gave up 6 bases, with 7 bases separating them. CDR3 amino acids: CASSGGIQPQHF. In DNA, the CDR3 is TGTGCCAGCAGTGGGGGAATTCAGCCCCAGCATTTT.

CDR3 loop: CASSPTGRNNEQFF. As DNA, the CDR3 is TGTGCCAGCTCACCCACAGGCAGGAACAATGAGCAGTTCTTC. This chain connects TRBV18 to TRBJ2-1, with D perhaps matching TRBD1 (5 bases). CDR3 size: 14 residues. The germline CDR1 and CDR2 sequences are KGHSH and LQKENI. Trimming removed 3 bases from V and 5 bases from J, with 11 bases in between.

This clone was observed a few times. This chain links TRBV5-1 with TRBJ1-2; TRBD1 matches 9 bases. This CDR3 has 14 residues. V was clipped by 4 bases and J by 1 base; unmatched bases: 2. CDR1 is SGHRS and CDR2 is YFSETQ in the germline V gene. DNA of the CDR3: TGCGCCAGCAGCAGGGGACAGGGTAACTATGGCTACACCTTC. The encoded protein is CASSRGQGNYGYTF.

The genes are TRBV18 and TRBJ2-5; D gene ambiguous. Trimming removed 3 bases at V and 2 bases at J, with 19 bases between. Germline lookup yields CDR1 KGHSH and CDR2 LQKENI. This CDR3 spans 17 amino acids. The CDR3 spells CASSPPRKPGVQETQYF. CDR3 coding DNA: TGTGCCAGCTCACCGCCCCGAAAACCGGGTGTACAAGAGACCCAGTACTTC. The variable domain in full, with the rest retrieved from reference TRBV18 and TRBJ2-5, is NAGVMQNPRHLVRRRGQEARLRCSPMKGHSHVYWYRQLPEEGLKFMVYLQKENIIDESGMPKERFSAEFPKEGPSILRIQQVVRGDSAAYFCASSPPRKPGVQETQYFGPGTRLLVL.

CDR3 DNA sequence: TGTGCCAGCAGTCCGCCCAGGGACGGCTACGAGCAGTACTTC. Translation: CASSPPRDGYEQYF. This chain uses TRBV11-3 with TRBJ2-7; D may correspond to TRBD1 or TRBD2 (5 bases each). The germline V gene encodes CDR1 SGHNT and CDR2 YENEEA. The CDR3 loop spans 14 amino acids. V lost 6 bases, J lost 3 bases, and 15 bases lay in between.

The chain carries TRBV7-9 and TRBJ2-7, with 13 positions matching TRBD2. The CDR3 runs to 15 residues. CDR1 is SEHNR and CDR2 is FQNEAQ in the germline V gene (reference sequence). Trimming took 5 bases from V and 6 from J; bases not matched to a gene: 7. CDR3 sequence reads: CASSPRLAGGGEQYF. The CDR3 nucleotides read TGTGCCAGCAGCCCGCGACTAGCGGGGGGAGGCGAGCAGTACTTC.

The chain has TRBV6-5 and TRBJ2-5; tentatively, D is TRBD2 (6 bases). This CDR3 spans 15 amino acids. The germline V gene has CDR1 MNHEY and CDR2 SVGAGI. V lost 5 bases to trimming and J lost 0 bases, with 13 bases between them. CDR3 sequence reads: CASSPDYLYQETQYF. DNA for the CDR3: TGTGCCAGCAGTCCGGACTACCTTTACCAAGAGACCCAGTACTTC.

Comment on this clone: The same CDR3 can be traced to other DNA sequences in this sample. V usage is TRBV18 and J usage is TRBJ2-2; 9 nucleotides line up with TRBD2. CDR3 length: 16 residues. V shed 1 base, J shed 0 bases, and the junction held 0 bases outside the gene matches. From germline, CDR1 is KGHSH and CDR2 LQKENI. The CDR3 DNA reads as TGTGCCAGCTCACCACTAGCGGGGGCGAACACCGGGGAGCTGTTTTTT. As protein: CASSPLAGANTGELFF.

The CDR3 sequence: CASSSNPADTQYF. The CDR3 bases are TGTGCCAGCAGCTCGAACCCCGCAGATACGCAGTATTTT. This chain connects TRBV11-3 to TRBJ2-3; D unresolved. This CDR3 comprises 13 residues. The V end lost 4 bases, the J end lost 4 bases, and 9 bases lay between the germline ends. Germline lookup yields CDR1 SGHNT and CDR2 YENEEA.

The chain joins TRBV28 to TRBJ1-5; TRBD1 might be the D (5 bases). V lost 4 bases, J lost 6 bases, and 10 bases lay in between. The CDR3 covers 13 residues. From germline, CDR1 is MDHEN and CDR2 SYDVKM. This CDR3 is CASSSGTIQPQHF. The CDR3 nucleotides are TGTGCCAGCAGTTCCGGGACGATTCAGCCCCAGCATTTT. Filled out from reference TRBV28 and TRBJ1-5, the complete variable domain reads DVKVTQSSRYLVKRTGEKVFLECVQDMDHENMFWYRQDPGLGLRLIYFSYDVKMKEKGDIPEGYSVSREKKERFSLILESASTNQTSMYLCASSSGTIQPQHFGDGTRLSIL.